This TCR beta chain was identified in a study of cytomegalovirus exposure and HLA in healthy donors. As regards this clone: Its antigen is currently unknown.

Findings of the study overall: Within the roughly 120 validation repertoires, first-cohort TCR clusters tended to co-occur, according to a later analysis.

Germline CDR1 LNHNV, CDR2 YYDKDF (reference sequence). This CDR3 region has 16 residues. J gave up 5 bases and V 1 base, and 5 bases lay outside the gene matches. Here immunoSEQ multiplex PCR was the method, and the copy in TCRdb shows in-frame clones only, minus some. The table shows around 400,000 clones, with roughly 88% occurring only once. This sequence originates from a woman under 30 in good health and CMV-seronegative. The rearrangement links TRBV15 to TRBJ2-3; 11 bases map to TRBD1. Sequenced input: PBMCs. For the CDR3, the DNA is TGTGCCACCAGCAGAGCATGGACAGGGGGCTTAGATACGCAGTATTTT. This codes for CATSRAWTGGLDTQYF. Using reference TRBV15 and TRBJ2-3 for the parts outside the CDR3, the full variable domain is DAMVIQNPRYQVTQFGKPVTLSCSQTLNHNVMYWYQQKSSQAPKLLFHYYDKDFNNEADTPDNFQSRRPNTSFCFLDIRSPGLGDTAMYLCATSRAWTGGLDTQYFGPGTRLTVL.